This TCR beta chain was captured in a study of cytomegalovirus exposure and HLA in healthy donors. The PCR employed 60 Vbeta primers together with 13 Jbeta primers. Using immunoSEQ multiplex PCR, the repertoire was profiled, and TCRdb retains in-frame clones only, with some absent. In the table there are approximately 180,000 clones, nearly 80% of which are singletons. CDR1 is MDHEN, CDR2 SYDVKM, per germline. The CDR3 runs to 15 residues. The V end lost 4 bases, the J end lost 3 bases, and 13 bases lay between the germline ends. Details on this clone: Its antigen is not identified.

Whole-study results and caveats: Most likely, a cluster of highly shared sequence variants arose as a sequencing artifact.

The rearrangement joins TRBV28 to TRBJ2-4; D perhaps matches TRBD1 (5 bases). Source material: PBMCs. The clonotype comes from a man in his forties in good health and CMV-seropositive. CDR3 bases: TGTGCCAGCAGTTCCGGACAAGCAGGCAAAAACATTCAGTACTTC. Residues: CASSSGQAGKNIQYF.